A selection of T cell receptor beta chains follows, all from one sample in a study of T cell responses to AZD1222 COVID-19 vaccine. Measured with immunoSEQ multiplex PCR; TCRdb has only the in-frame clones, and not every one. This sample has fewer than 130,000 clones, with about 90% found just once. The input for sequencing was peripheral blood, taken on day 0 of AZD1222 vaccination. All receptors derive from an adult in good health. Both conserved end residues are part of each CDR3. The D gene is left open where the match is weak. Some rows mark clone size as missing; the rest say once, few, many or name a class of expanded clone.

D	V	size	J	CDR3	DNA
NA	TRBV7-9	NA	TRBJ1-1	CASSPMTGDTEAFF	TGTGCCAGCAGCCCGATGACTGGAGACACTGAAGCTTTCTTT
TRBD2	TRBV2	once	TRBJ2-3	CASTGTSGASGTDTQYF	TGTGCCAGCACGGGGACTAGCGGGGCCTCCGGCACAGATACGCAGTATTTT
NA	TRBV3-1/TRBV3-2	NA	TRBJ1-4	CASSFQHGGRANEKLFF	TGTGCCAGCAGCTTTCAGCACGGGGGGCGGGCTAATGAAAAACTGTTTTTT
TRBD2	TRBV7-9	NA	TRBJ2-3	CASSLATSGSTDTQYF	TGTGCCAGCAGCTTAGCAACTAGCGGGAGTACAGATACGCAGTATTTT
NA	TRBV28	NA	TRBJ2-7	CATKTAATYEQYF	TGTGCCACCAAAACGGCAGCTACCTACGAGCAGTACTTC
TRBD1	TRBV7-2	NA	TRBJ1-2	CASSLGQGAYGYTF	TGTGCCAGCAGCCTCGGACAGGGGGCGTATGGCTACACCTTC
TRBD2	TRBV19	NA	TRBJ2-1	CASSITPGLTRGEQFF	TGTGCCAGTAGTATAACGCCGGGACTAACTCGGGGTGAGCAGTTCTTC
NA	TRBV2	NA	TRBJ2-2	CASSFTGKAGELFF	TGTGCCAGCAGTTTTACAGGGAAGGCCGGGGAGCTGTTTTTT
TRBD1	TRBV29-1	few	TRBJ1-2	CSVTGDRATNYGYTF	TGCAGCGTGACAGGGGACCGCGCGACTAACTATGGCTACACCTTC
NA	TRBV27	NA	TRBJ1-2	CASPAPIGSYGYTF	TGTGCCAGCCCAGCCCCCATAGGAAGCTATGGCTACACCTTC
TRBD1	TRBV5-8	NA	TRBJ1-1	CASSLGTVRNTEAFF	TGTGCCAGCAGCCTAGGGACAGTAAGGAACACTGAAGCTTTCTTT
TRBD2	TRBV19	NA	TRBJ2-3	CASSIEALAGRPDTQYF	TGTGCCAGTAGTATAGAAGCACTAGCGGGAAGGCCAGATACGCAGTATTTT
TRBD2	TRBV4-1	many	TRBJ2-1	CASSQGPSGSRKQFF	TGCGCCAGCAGCCAAGGGCCTAGCGGGAGCAGGAAACAGTTCTTC
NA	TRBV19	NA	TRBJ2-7	CASKGTAASYEQYF	TGTGCCAGTAAAGGGACGGCGGCCTCCTACGAGCAGTACTTC
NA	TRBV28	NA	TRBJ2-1	CASSRLQLTGNEQFF	TGTGCCAGCAGCAGACTACAACTCACGGGCAATGAGCAGTTCTTC
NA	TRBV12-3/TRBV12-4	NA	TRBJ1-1	CASSWAGNTEAFF	TGTGCCAGCAGTTGGGCCGGGAACACTGAAGCTTTCTTT
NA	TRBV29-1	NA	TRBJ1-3	CSVEDRFGAGDTIYF	TGCAGCGTTGAAGATCGGTTCGGGGCGGGAGACACCATATATTTT
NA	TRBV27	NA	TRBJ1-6	CASSLFGASSYNSPLHF	TGTGCCAGCAGTTTATTTGGGGCCAGCTCCTATAATTCACCCCTCCACTTT
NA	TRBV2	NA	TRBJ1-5	CASSLGQSSNQPQHF	TGTGCCAGCAGCTTAGGACAGAGTAGCAATCAGCCCCAGCATTTT
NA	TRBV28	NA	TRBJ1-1	CASSLWAGPTEAFF	TGTGCCAGCAGTTTATGGGCAGGGCCCACTGAAGCTTTCTTT
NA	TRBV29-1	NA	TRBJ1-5	CSVGGDQPQHF	TGCAGCGTTGGGGGGGATCAGCCCCAGCATTTT
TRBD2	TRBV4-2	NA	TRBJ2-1	CASSQDPPSGGGTYNEQFF	TGTGCCAGCAGCCAAGATCCCCCTAGCGGGGGGGGAACCTACAATGAGCAGTTCTTC
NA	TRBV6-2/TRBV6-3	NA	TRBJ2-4	CASSYSGRLDVHF	TGTGCCAGCAGTTACTCAGGGAGACTAGACGTGCACTTC
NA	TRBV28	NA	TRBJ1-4	CASTGSYEKLFF	TGTGCCAGCACAGGGTCCTATGAAAAACTGTTTTTT
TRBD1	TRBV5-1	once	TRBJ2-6	CASSQDRAGANVLTF	TGCGCCAGCAGCCAGGACAGGGCTGGGGCCAACGTCCTGACTTTC
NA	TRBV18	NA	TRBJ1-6	CASSRADNSPLHF	TGTGCCAGCTCCCGGGCAGATAATTCACCCCTCCACTTT
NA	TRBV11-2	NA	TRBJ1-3	CASSWAGNTIYF	TGTGCCAGCAGCTGGGCCGGAAACACCATATATTTT
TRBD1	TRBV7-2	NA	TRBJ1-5	CASSRQGGNQPQHF	TGTGCCAGCAGTAGGCAGGGGGGCAATCAGCCCCAGCATTTT
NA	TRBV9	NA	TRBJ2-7	CASSAGLWGGEEQYF	TGTGCCAGCAGCGCGGGGCTCTGGGGCGGGGAAGAGCAGTACTTC
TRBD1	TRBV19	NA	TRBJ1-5	CASSGTTGRSNQPQHF	TGTGCCAGTAGCGGGACGACAGGGAGGAGCAATCAGCCCCAGCATTTT
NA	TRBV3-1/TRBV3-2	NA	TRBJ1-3	CASSQDTVSGNTIYF	TGTGCCAGCAGCCAAGATACTGTTTCTGGAAACACCATATATTTT
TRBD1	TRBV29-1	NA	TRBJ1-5	CSAAGGTGSNQPQHF	TGCAGCGCAGCGGGCGGGACAGGTAGCAATCAGCCCCAGCATTTT
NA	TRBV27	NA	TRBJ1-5	CASSLSQGSNQPQHF	TGTGCCAGCAGTTTATCACAGGGTAGCAATCAGCCCCAGCATTTT
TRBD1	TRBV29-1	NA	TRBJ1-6	CSVRDSGNSPLHF	TGCAGCGTGAGGGACAGTGGTAATTCACCCCTCCACTTT
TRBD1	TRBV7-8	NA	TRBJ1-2	CASSRLQGSTNYGYTF	TGTGCCAGCAGCCGACTACAGGGGTCTACTAACTATGGCTACACCTTC
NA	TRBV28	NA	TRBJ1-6	CASQRTTSSYNSPLHF	TGTGCCAGCCAAAGGACCACGAGCTCCTATAATTCACCCCTCCACTTT
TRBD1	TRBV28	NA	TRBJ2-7	CAGSLFGQGAAYEQYF	TGTGCCGGCAGTTTATTCGGGCAGGGGGCAGCCTACGAGCAGTACTTC
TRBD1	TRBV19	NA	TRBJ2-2	CASSGGQGDTGELFF	TGTGCCAGTAGTGGGGGACAGGGGGACACCGGGGAGCTGTTTTTT
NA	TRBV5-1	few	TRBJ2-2	CASQKTVSNTGELFF	TGCGCCAGCCAAAAGACAGTTTCGAACACCGGGGAGCTGTTTTTT
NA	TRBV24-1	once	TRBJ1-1	CATTGSEVHTEAFF	TGTGCCACCACAGGCTCGGAGGTCCACACTGAAGCTTTCTTT
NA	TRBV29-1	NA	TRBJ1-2	CSVEGDNYGYTF	TGCAGCGTTGAAGGGGACAACTATGGCTACACCTTC
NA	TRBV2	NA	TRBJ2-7	CASKFFGAYYEQYF	TGTGCCAGCAAGTTTTTCGGGGCTTACTACGAGCAGTACTTC
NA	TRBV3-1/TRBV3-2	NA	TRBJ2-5	CASSLLLETQYF	TGTGCCAGCAGCCTTCTATTGGAGACCCAGTACTTC
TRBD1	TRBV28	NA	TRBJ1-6	CASSSSTGLNSPLHF	TGTGCCAGCAGTTCCTCGACAGGGTTAAATTCACCCCTCCACTTT
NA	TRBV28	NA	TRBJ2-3	CASSSQSTDTQYF	TGTGCCAGCAGTAGCCAGAGCACAGATACGCAGTATTTT
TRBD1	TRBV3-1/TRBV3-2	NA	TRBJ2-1	CASRPGDRVYNEQFF	TGTGCCAGCAGACCGGGGGACAGGGTCTACAATGAGCAGTTCTTC
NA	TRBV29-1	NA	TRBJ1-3	CSGQGFSGNTIYF	TGCAGCGGGCAGGGCTTCTCTGGAAACACCATATATTTT
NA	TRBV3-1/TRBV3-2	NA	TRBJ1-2	CASSLSGGGLPYGYTF	TGTGCCAGCAGTCTTAGCGGCGGGGGCTTACCTTATGGCTACACCTTC
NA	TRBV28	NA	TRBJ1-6	CASSLGVGRHNSPLHF	TGTGCCAGCAGTTTAGGGGTCGGCCGGCATAATTCACCCCTCCACTTT
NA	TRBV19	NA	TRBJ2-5	CASSHRGETQYF	TGTGCCAGTAGTCACCGGGGAGAGACCCAGTACTTC
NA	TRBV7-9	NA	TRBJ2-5	CASSFEGPETQYF	TGTGCCAGCAGCTTCGAGGGTCCGGAGACCCAGTACTTC
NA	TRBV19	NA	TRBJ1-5	CASRLGPLGNQPQHF	TGTGCCAGTAGGCTGGGGCCGCTAGGAAATCAGCCCCAGCATTTT
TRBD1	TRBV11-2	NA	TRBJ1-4	CASSRGDRDEKLFF	TGTGCCAGCAGCCGAGGGGACAGGGACGAAAAACTGTTTTTT
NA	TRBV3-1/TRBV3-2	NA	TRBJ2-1	CASSQDRDNEQFF	TGTGCCAGCAGCCAAGATAGAGACAATGAGCAGTTCTTC
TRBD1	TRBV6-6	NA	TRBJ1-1	CASGTGDINTEAFF	TGTGCCAGCGGTACAGGGGATATCAACACTGAAGCTTTCTTT
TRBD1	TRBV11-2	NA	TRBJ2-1	CASSPRTGGGYNEQFF	TGTGCCAGCAGCCCACGGACAGGGGGGGGCTACAATGAGCAGTTCTTC
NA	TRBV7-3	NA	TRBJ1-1	CASSQGLDTEAFF	TGTGCCAGCAGCCAGGGGTTAGACACTGAAGCTTTCTTT
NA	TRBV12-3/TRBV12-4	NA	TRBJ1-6	CASSQGHDSPLHF	TGTGCCAGCAGTCAGGGCCATGATTCACCCCTCCACTTT
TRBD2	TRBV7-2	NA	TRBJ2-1	CASSLGAGVGSEQFF	TGTGCCAGCAGCTTAGGAGCGGGAGTGGGGAGTGAGCAGTTCTTC